This record concerns one T cell receptor beta chain sequence. Its antigen remains unidentified. Trimming removed 5 bases from V and 3 bases from J; junction bases left unmatched: 8. The CDR3 length is 16 residues. CDR1 LNHDA and CDR2 SQIVND come from the germline V gene (reference sequence). This entry belongs to a study of cytomegalovirus exposure and HLA in healthy donors. As for the study in general: Out of approximately 170 million T cells, an earlier analysis found over 100 million unique TCR beta sequences in total. Of more than 350 genotyped donors, more than 70% clustered with self-reported Caucasian donors.

General observations from the study: A later analysis associated 15,000 or so TCR beta sequences with HLA alleles at a 0.05 false discovery rate. Reportedly, fewer N-insertions than the 666-donor mean appeared in an Asian-associated ancestry cluster in a later analysis.

Researchers ran the PCR with 60 Vbeta and 13 Jbeta primers. Profiling relied on immunoSEQ multiplex PCR, and the TCRdb table lists in-frame clones only, not all of them. The sample yields about 89,000 clones, approximately 82% seen once. The origin of this receptor is a female donor in good health and CMV-seropositive. The chain links TRBV19 to TRBJ2-3; 10 bases line up with TRBD2. The sequenced material came from PBMCs. Here the CDR3 reads CASSPRTSGTTDTQYF. The CDR3 region has the DNA TGTGCCAGTAGTCCCCGGACTAGCGGTACTACAGATACGCAGTATTTT.